Listed below are T cell receptor beta chains from one sample, sequenced in a study of early T cells in non-severe SARS-CoV-2 infection. TCRdb re-called the 5' RACE reads through MiXCR, storing one row per CDR3 protein. The sample contains about 44,000 distinct CDR3 sequences, around 6% of which appear only once. Specimen: whole blood. The receptor set was obtained from an adult who was a healthcare worker with PCR-confirmed SARS-CoV-2 infection or an uninfected control (not recorded which). CDR3s include the opening cysteine and the closing phenylalanine or tryptophan. Fields, in order: CDR3 length, D gene, J gene, clone size, V gene, CDR3 DNA, CDR3 protein. A D gene is named only where the DNA matches it firmly. The size field is filled for only some rows; it gives once, few, many or a size class.

>13|NA|TRBJ2-5|few|TRBV21-1
TGTGCCCCGGGGCTCGTCCTACCCGATGCCCAGTACTTC
CAPGLVLPDAQYF
>15|NA|TRBJ2-3|few|TRBV11-2
TGTGCCAGCAGCTGGTTTGGGCAGGCCACAGATACGCAGTATTTT
CASSWFGQATDTQYF
>14|NA|TRBJ1-5|NA|TRBV10-2
TGCGCCAGCAGTGTGGGAGGCAGCAATCAGCCCCAGCATTTT
CASSVGGSNQPQHF
>15|TRBD1|TRBJ1-6|many|TRBV7-6
TGTGCCAGCAGCTCGGACAGGGGGGAAAATTCACCCCTCCACTTT
CASSSDRGENSPLHF
>13|NA|TRBJ2-3|many|TRBV28
TGTGCCAGCACCCCTCTCGGCACAGATACGCAGTATTTT
CASTPLGTDTQYF
>12|NA|TRBJ2-1|few|TRBV7-2
TGTGCCAGCAGCTTAGTGTTATTAGAGCAGTTCTTC
CASSLVLLEQFF
>16|TRBD1|TRBJ2-7|many|TRBV20-1
TGCAGTGCTCGATCCTACACCCGACAGGGGGGTGGCGAGCAGTACTTC
CSARSYTRQGGGEQYF
>15|NA|TRBJ2-3|many|TRBV6-1
TGTGCCAGCAGGCTTCAGGGAGTCGGCACAGATACGCAGTATTTT
CASRLQGVGTDTQYF
>15|NA|TRBJ1-3|many|TRBV6-1
TGTGCCAGCAGTGAGGACGGAGGCTCTGGAAACACCATATATTTT
CASSEDGGSGNTIYF
>13|TRBD2|TRBJ2-1|many|TRBV15
TGTGCCACCAGCTTCGGGGGGAACAATGAGCAGTTCTTC
CATSFGGNNEQFF
>14|NA|TRBJ1-6|many|TRBV12-3/TRBV12-4
TGTGCCAGCAGCGGACAGCACAGTAATTCACCCCTCCACTTT
CASSGQHSNSPLHF
>11|NA|TRBJ2-3|few|TRBV3-1
TGTGCCAGCAGAAACACAGATACGCAGTATTTT
CASRNTDTQYF
>14|TRBD1|TRBJ2-1|many|TRBV7-2
TGTGCCAGCAGCTTACCGGGACAGATCAATGAGCAGTTCTTC
CASSLPGQINEQFF
>13|NA|TRBJ1-1|many|TRBV14
TGTGCCAGCAGCCTCAGGCTCGACACTGAAGCTTTCTTT
CASSLRLDTEAFF
>13|NA|TRBJ1-2|many|TRBV7-2
TGTGCCAGCAGCACGGACACTAACTATGGCTACACCTTC
CASSTDTNYGYTF
>15|NA|TRBJ2-1|many|TRBV27
TGTGCCAGCAGTCCGACAGGACCAATTTACAATGAGCAGTTCTTC
CASSPTGPIYNEQFF
>15|TRBD1|TRBJ2-5|many|TRBV5-1
TGCGCCAGCAGCTATTACGAGGGGGCCTTTGAGACCCAGTACTTC
CASSYYEGAFETQYF